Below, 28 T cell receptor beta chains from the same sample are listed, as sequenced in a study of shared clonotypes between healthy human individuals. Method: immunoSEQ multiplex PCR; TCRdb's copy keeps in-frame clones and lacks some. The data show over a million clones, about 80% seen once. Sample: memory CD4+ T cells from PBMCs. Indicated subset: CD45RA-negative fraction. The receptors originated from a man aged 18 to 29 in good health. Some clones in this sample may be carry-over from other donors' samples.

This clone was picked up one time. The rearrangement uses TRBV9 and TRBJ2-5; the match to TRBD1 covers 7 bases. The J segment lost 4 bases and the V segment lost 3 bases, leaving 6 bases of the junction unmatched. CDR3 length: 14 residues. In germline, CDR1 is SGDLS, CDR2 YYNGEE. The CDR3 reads CASSAAGTAETQYF. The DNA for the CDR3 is TGTGCCAGCAGCGCCGCCGGGACAGCAGAGACCCAGTACTTC.

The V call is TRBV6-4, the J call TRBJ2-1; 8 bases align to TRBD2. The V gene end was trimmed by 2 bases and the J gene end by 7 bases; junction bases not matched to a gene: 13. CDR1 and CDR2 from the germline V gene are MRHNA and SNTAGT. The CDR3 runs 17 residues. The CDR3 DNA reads TGTGCCAGCAGTGACCCGACCCCACGGGAGGGCGGAAATGAGCAGTTCTTC. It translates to CASSDPTPREGGNEQFF.

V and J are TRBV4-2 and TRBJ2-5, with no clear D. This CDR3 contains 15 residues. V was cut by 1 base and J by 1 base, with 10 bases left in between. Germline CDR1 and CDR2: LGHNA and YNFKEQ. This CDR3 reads CASSQGPRTQETQYF. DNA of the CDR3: TGTGCCAGCAGCCAAGGACCCAGAACCCAAGAGACCCAGTACTTC.

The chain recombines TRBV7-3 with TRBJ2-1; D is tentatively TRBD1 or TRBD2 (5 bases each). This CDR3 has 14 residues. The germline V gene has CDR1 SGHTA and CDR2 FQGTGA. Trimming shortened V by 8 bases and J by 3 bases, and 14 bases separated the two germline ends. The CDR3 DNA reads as TGTGCCAGCGGGACGGGACCTAACTACAATGAGCAGTTCTTC. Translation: CASGTGPNYNEQFF.

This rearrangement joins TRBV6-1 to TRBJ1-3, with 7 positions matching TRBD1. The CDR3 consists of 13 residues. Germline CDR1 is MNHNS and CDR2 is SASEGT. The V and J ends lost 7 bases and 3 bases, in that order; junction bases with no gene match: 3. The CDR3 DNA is TGTGCCAGCATAGGGACAGTTGGAAACACCATATATTTT. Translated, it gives CASIGTVGNTIYF.

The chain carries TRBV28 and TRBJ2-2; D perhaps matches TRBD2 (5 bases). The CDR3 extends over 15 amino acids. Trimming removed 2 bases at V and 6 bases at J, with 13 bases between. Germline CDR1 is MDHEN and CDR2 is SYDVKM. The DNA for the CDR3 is TGTGCCAGCAGTTTACGGCCGGGAAGTGCCGGGGAGCTGTTTTTT. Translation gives CASSLRPGSAGELFF.

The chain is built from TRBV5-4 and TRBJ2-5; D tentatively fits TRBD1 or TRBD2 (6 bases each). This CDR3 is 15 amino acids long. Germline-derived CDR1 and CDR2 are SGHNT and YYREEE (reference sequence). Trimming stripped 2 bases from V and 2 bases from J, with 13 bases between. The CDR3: CASSFGGGNQETQYF. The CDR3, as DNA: TGTGCCAGCAGCTTTGGAGGGGGGAATCAAGAGACCCAGTACTTC.

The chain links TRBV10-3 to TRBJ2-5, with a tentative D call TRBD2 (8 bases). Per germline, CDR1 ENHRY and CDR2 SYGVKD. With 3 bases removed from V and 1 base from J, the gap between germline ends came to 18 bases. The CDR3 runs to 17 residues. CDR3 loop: CAISDPGTRGLQETQYF. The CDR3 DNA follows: TGTGCCATCAGTGACCCCGGGACTAGGGGGCTCCAAGAGACCCAGTACTTC.

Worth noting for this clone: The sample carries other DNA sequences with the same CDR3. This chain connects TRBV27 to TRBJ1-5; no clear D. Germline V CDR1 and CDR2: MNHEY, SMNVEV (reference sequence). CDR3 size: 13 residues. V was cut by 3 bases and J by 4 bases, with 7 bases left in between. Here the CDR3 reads CASSFSGNQPQHF. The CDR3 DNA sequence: TGTGCCAGCAGTTTTAGCGGAAATCAGCCCCAGCATTTT.

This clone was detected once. CDR3 sequence: CATSRAVGAGNTIYF. In DNA form, the CDR3 reads TGTGCCACCAGCAGAGCCGTGGGGGCGGGAAACACCATATATTTT. The chain employs TRBV15 and TRBJ1-3; maybe TRBD1 (6 bases). Trimming took off 1 base at V and 4 bases at J, with 11 bases between the two ends. This CDR3 spans 15 amino acids. CDR1 is LNHNV, CDR2 YYDKDF, per germline (reference sequence).

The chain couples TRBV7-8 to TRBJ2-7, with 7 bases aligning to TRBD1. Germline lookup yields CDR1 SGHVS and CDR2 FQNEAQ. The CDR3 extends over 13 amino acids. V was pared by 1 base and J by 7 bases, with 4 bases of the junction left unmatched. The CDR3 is CASSLETGLEQYF. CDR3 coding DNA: TGTGCCAGCAGCTTAGAGACAGGGCTTGAGCAGTACTTC.

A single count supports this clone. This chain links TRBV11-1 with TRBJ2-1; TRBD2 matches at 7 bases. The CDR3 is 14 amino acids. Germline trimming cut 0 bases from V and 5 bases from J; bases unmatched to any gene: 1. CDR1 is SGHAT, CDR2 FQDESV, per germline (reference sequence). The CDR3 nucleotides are TGTGCCAGCAGCTTAGCGGGAGGGAACAATGAGCAGTTCTTC. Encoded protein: CASSLAGGNNEQFF. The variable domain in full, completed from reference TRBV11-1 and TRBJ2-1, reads EAEVAQSPRYKITEKSQAVAFWCDPISGHATLYWYRQILGQGPELLVQFQDESVVDDSQLPKDRFSAERLKGVDSTLKIQPAELGDSAMYLCASSLAGGNNEQFFGPGTRLTVL.

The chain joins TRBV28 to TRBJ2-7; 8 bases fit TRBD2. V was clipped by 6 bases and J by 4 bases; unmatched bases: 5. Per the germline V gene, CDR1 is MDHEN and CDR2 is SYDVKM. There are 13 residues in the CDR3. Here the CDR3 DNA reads TGTGCCAGCAGAACTAGCGGACTGTACGAGCAGTACTTC. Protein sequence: CASRTSGLYEQYF. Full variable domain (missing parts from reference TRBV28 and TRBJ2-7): DVKVTQSSRYLVKRTGEKVFLECVQDMDHENMFWYRQDPGLGLRLIYFSYDVKMKEKGDIPEGYSVSREKKERFSLILESASTNQTSMYLCASRTSGLYEQYFGPGTRLTVT.

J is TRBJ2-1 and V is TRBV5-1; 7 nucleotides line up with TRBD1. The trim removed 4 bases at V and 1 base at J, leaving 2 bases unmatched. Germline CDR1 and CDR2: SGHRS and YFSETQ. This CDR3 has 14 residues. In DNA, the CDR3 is TGCGCCAGCAGCAGGGACAGATCCTACAATGAGCAGTTCTTC. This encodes CASSRDRSYNEQFF.

DNA for the CDR3: TGTGCCAGCAGCCCCACGCTAGCGGGAGTCGACGAGCAGTACTTC. Translating gives CASSPTLAGVDEQYF. The chain recombines TRBV5-4 with TRBJ2-7; 10 bases fit TRBD2. This CDR3 region has 15 residues. Germline V gene lookup returns CDR1 SGHNT and CDR2 YYREEE (reference sequence). The V segment lost 4 bases and the J segment 5 bases; nucleotides outside the gene matches: 9. The complete variable domain, with remaining parts taken from reference TRBV5-4 and TRBJ2-7, reads ETGVTQSPTHLIKTRGQQVTLRCSSQSGHNTVSWYQQALGQGPQFIFQYYREEENGRGNFPPRFSGLQFPNYSSELNVNALELDDSALYLCASSPTLAGVDEQYFGPGTRLTVT.

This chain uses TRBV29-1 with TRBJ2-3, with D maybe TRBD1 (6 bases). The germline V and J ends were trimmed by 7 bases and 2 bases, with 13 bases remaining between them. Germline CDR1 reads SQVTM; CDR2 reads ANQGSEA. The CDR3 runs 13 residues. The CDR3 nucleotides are TGCAGCGCAACACGGGACACCACAGATACGCAGTATTTT. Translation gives CSATRDTTDTQYF.

The CDR3 DNA follows: TGTGCCAGCAGCTCACGCTCACAGGGGGTAGGAACCTACAATGAGCAGTTCTTC. It encodes CASSSRSQGVGTYNEQFF. The chain joins TRBV13 to TRBJ2-1, with 8 bases fitting TRBD1. V gave up 4 bases and J gave up 2 bases; unmatched junction bases: 13. Germline lookup yields CDR1 PRHDT and CDR2 FYEKMQ (reference sequence). The CDR3 is made up of 18 amino acids. The variable domain in full, completed from reference TRBV13 and TRBJ2-1, reads AAGVIQSPRHLIKEKRETATLKCYPIPRHDTVYWYQQGPGQDPQFLISFYEKMQSDKGSIPDRFSAQQFSDYHSELNMSSLELGDSALYFCASSSRSQGVGTYNEQFFGPGTRLTVL.

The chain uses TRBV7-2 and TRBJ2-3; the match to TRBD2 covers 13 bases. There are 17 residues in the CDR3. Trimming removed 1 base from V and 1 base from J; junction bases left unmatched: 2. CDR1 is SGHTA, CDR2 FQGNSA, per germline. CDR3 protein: CASSLVGTSGGTDTQYF. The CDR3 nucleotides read TGTGCCAGCAGCTTAGTTGGGACTAGCGGGGGCACAGATACGCAGTATTTT.

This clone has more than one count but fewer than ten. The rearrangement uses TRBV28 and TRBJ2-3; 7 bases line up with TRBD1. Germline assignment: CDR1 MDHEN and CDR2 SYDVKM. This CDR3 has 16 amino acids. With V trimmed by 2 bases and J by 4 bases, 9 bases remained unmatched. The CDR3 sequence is CASSLAGPTGADTQYF. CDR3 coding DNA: TGTGCCAGCAGTTTAGCGGGTCCCACAGGGGCAGATACGCAGTATTTT.

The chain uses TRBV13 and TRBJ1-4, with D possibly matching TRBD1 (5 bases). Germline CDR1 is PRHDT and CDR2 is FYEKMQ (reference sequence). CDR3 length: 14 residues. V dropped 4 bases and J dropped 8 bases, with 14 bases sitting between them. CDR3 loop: CASSYQGGAEKLFF. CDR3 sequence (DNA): TGTGCCAGCAGCTACCAGGGCGGGGCCGAAAAACTGTTTTTT.

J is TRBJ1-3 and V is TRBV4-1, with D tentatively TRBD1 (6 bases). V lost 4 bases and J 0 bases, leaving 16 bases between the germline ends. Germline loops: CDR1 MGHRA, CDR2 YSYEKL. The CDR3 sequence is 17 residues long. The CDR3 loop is CASSPGRGGFSGNTIYF. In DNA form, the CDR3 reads TGCGCCAGCAGCCCTGGTAGAGGGGGTTTCTCTGGAAACACCATATATTTT.

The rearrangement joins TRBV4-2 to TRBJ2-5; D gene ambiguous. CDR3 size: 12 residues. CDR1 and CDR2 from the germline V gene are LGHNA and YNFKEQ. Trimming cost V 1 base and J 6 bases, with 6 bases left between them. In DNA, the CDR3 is TGTGCCAGCAGCCAAGTCTCCCAGACCCAGTACTTC. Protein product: CASSQVSQTQYF.

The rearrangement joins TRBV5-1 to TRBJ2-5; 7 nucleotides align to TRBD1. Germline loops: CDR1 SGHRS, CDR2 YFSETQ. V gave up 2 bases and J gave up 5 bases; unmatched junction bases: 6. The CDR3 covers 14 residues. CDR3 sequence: CASSFLVGGETQYF. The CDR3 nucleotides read TGCGCCAGCAGCTTCTTGGTAGGGGGCGAGACCCAGTACTTC.

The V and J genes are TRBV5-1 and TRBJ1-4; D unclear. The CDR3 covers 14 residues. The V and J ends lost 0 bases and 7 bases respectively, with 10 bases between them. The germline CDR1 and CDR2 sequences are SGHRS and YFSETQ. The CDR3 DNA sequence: TGCGCCAGCAGCTTGGAACTCGTGGGTGAAAAACTGTTTTTT. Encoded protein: CASSLELVGEKLFF.

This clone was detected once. The CDR3 coding sequence is TGTGCCAGCAGCCCGAGTGGCACCAAAAACATTCAGTACTTC. Its translation: CASSPSGTKNIQYF. J is TRBJ2-4 and V is TRBV11-2, with unresolved D. The germline V and J ends were trimmed by 5 bases and 2 bases, with 10 bases remaining between them. The CDR3 consists of 14 residues. Germline CDR1 reads SGHAT; CDR2 reads FQNNGV.

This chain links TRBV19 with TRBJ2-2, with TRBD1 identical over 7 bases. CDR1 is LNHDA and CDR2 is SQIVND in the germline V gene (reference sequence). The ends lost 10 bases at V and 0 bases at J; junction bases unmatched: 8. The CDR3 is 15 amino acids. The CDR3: CATRYGTANTGELFF. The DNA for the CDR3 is TGTGCCACCCGGTACGGGACAGCGAACACCGGGGAGCTGTTTTTT.

CDR3 protein: CAINPGQNSYEQYF. CDR3 sequence (DNA): TGTGCCATCAACCCGGGACAGAACTCCTACGAGCAGTACTTC. The chain joins TRBV10-3 to TRBJ2-7, with 7 bases aligning to TRBD1. This CDR3 has 14 residues. With V trimmed by 7 bases and J by 0 bases, 6 bases remained unmatched. Germline V gene lookup returns CDR1 ENHRY and CDR2 SYGVKD.

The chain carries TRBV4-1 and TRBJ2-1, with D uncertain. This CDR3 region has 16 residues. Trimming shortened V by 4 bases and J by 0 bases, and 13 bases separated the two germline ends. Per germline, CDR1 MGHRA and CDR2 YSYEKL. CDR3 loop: CASSRQGPNSYNEQFF. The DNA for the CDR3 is TGCGCCAGCAGCCGCCAAGGCCCGAACTCCTACAATGAGCAGTTCTTC.